One TCR beta chain is described in this entry. Its antigen has not been determined. Within one base of it there is no much larger clone, and no base qualities were kept. cDNA was synthesized by template-switch 5'RACE using a primer with a 10-nucleotide random unique molecular identifier that tagged each TCR transcript. Every sequencing run covered 15-18 subjects and yielded more than 160 million TCR-beta sequences. The RNeasy kit was used for extraction of total RNA. Using the KAPA Real-time Library Amplification kit, TCR-beta VDJ regions were amplified with primers for the TCR constant region and the 5'RACE anchor. Sample indexes and Illumina adaptors were added in a first PCR, and a second PCR then increased library yield. After purification with Ampure beads, the TCR product of roughly 650 bp was size-selected on a 2% E-gel SizeSelection system. Library quality was checked on a Bioanalyzer, concentration was measured with Qubit, and libraries were quantified with the Kapa Library Quantification kit before pooling. Libraries were sequenced paired-end 2 x 150 bp on an Illumina HiSeq 2500. To increase sequence diversity, about 25-31% phiX was spiked into each library pool. Per the original workflow: Quality-filtered reads were processed with the UMI-based MiGEC pipeline, which removed over 80% of raw TCR sequences during error correction. IMGT germline references were used for alignment of VDJ genes, and clonotypes were defined by a unique CDR3 amino acid sequence together with V-J genes. Clonal expansion, Shannon diversity and CDR3 relatedness were evaluated with VDJtools (CalcPairwiseDistances, ClusterSamples), while phylogenetic trees were built in CLCbio workbench. Expanded clones were defined as having at least 8 unique UMIs, based on coefficient-of-variation modelling across technical triplicates. Using fastp trimming at Q25 and MiXCR clonotype assembly, TCRdb reanalyzed the public sequencing data and kept in-frame beta chains. Every entry covers one CDR3 protein and lists the most common genes and DNA from its rows. Here the V and J calls rest on TCRdb's processing, not on the authors' analysis. Across this sample there are some 49,000 distinct CDR3 sequences, with about 9.1% seen only once. 1.6% of the sample rests with the top ten.

This entry is derived from a study of neurological immune-mediated disorders (dated by TCRdb to about 2019). The study in broad terms: Peripheral blood TCR-beta repertoires from HTLV-I-associated myelopathy (HAM/TSP) patients, multiple sclerosis patients and healthy controls were compared by UMI-based sequencing. Longitudinal HAM/TSP donors and healthy donors each had 3 time-points at intervals of about 3-45 months. Alongside PBMC samples, the set of some 97 TCR-beta libraries contained longitudinal samples, technical triplicates, and paired CD4+ and CD8+ T-cell subsets that had been sorted. The cohort comprised 65 to 75 subjects: some 15 HAM/TSP patients, around 35 multiple sclerosis patients and approximately 20 healthy controls. What the authors observed across the whole study: Expanded clones from different subjects shared no identical CDR3 amino acid sequences, which suggests that TCR-beta repertoires were private in all groups. TCR clonal expansion was highest in HAM/TSP patients and lowest in MS patients, with MS patients falling below even healthy controls.

What the time point label conveys for this sample: longitudinal time-point 1 (baseline). Healthy controls were blood bank volunteers in Maryland, USA. Unsorted PBMC libraries were generated from 2 million PBMCs stored in RNAlater at -80 °C until RNA extraction. PBMCs were separated from peripheral blood using Ficoll-Hypaque density gradient centrifugation and then cryopreserved in liquid nitrogen. The germline V gene supplies CDR1 SNHLY and CDR2 FYNNEI. The CDR3 goes from the cysteine to the phenylalanine over 14 residues. Left in the record is the CDR3 DNA by itself, 42 bases read in frame from the first base. The germline ends are 17 bases apart after V is trimmed by 5 bases and J by 7 bases.

The chain uses TRBV2 and TRBJ1-2; a confident D gene designation cannot be given. Sequenced: PBMCs. The source is a woman between 35 and 50 years old in good health. The nucleotide sequence reads as follows: TGTGCCAGCAGTTGCTCGATGGGTGTGCGTGGCTACACCTTC. It codes for CASSCSMGVRGYTF.